Below, 22 T cell receptor beta chains from the same sample are listed, as sequenced in a study of cytomegalovirus exposure and HLA in healthy donors (dated by TCRdb to 2016 to 2017). Libraries were constructed by the immunoSEQ multiplex PCR assay. Held by TCRdb, this immuneACCESS table contains in-frame sequences only and omits some clones. Under half of the omission traces to an unresolved V gene where checked; the cause of the rest is unknown. This sample holds 210,000 or so clones; about 90% were observed only once. The top ten clonotypes cover around 3% of the sample. Material for sequencing was PBMCs. These receptor sequences come from a woman younger than 35 in good health and CMV-seronegative.

The V call is TRBV11-2, the J call TRBJ2-1; 12 positions match TRBD2. The V gene end was trimmed by 5 bases and the J gene end by 9 bases; junction bases not matched to a gene: 8. Per the germline V gene, CDR1 is SGHAT and CDR2 is FQNNGV. The CDR3 is made up of 15 amino acids. CDR3 sequence reads: CASSDGLAGLVEQFF. CDR3 coding DNA: TGTGCCAGCAGCGACGGACTAGCGGGACTGGTTGAGCAGTTCTTC.

The J gene is TRBJ2-3, the V gene TRBV5-1; TRBD2 matches 11 bases. The CDR3 covers 15 residues. Germline V CDR1 and CDR2: SGHRS, YFSETQ. Trimming removed 5 bases from V and 3 bases from J; junction bases left unmatched: 5. The CDR3 nucleotides are TGCGCCAGCAGGGCATCTAGCGGGAGGACAGATACGCAGTATTTT. Residues: CASRASSGRTDTQYF.

The chain is built from TRBV28 and TRBJ1-2; D perhaps matches TRBD1 (6 bases). Germline V gives CDR1 MDHEN, CDR2 SYDVKM. V lost 5 bases and J 7 bases, leaving 20 bases between the germline ends. The CDR3 runs to 15 residues. CDR3: CASSRGGIGQGGYTF. The DNA for the CDR3 is TGTGCCAGCAGTAGGGGGGGGATTGGGCAGGGTGGCTACACCTTC.

The rearrangement joins TRBV27 to TRBJ2-3; the match to TRBD1 covers 8 bases. From germline, CDR1 is MNHEY and CDR2 SMNVEV (reference sequence). The CDR3 is made up of 17 amino acids. With 5 bases clipped from V and 6 bases from J, the junction kept 16 bases outside the gene matches. CDR3 sequence reads: CASSPYQGDRRGDTQYF. DNA for the CDR3: TGTGCCAGCAGTCCTTACCAAGGGGACAGGAGGGGGGATACGCAGTATTTT.

The chain couples TRBV30 to TRBJ2-2; TRBD2 aligns across 11 bases. The germline V gene encodes CDR1 GTSNPN and CDR2 SVGIG (reference sequence). CDR3 length: 15 residues. The V and J ends lost 2 bases and 6 bases, in that order; junction bases with no gene match: 5. The CDR3 DNA sequence: TGTGCCTGGAGTCTCCCGGGACTAGCGGCCGGGGAGCTGTTTTTT. The encoded protein is CAWSLPGLAAGELFF.

This chain uses TRBV19 with TRBJ2-3; 7 bases map to TRBD1. Germline V CDR1 and CDR2: LNHDA, SQIVND (reference sequence). CDR3 length: 16 amino acids. After removal of 8 bases from V and 3 bases from J, the junction contained 14 bases not matched to a gene. The CDR3 reads CASQKMGQQSTDTQYF. The CDR3 DNA sequence: TGTGCCAGTCAAAAGATGGGACAGCAGTCTACAGATACGCAGTATTTT.

The chain employs TRBV6-1 and TRBJ2-3; D remains ambiguous. The length of the CDR3 is 15 residues. Trimming cost V 3 bases and J 0 bases, with 10 bases left between them. Germline V lookup: CDR1 MNHNS, CDR2 SASEGT. The DNA of the CDR3 is TGTGCCAGCAGTGACCTCTACCCTAGCACAGATACGCAGTATTTT. Its protein is CASSDLYPSTDTQYF.

The rearrangement links TRBV5-1 to TRBJ2-1; 7 positions match TRBD2. Germline values: CDR1 SGHRS, CDR2 YFSETQ. With 1 base clipped from V and 9 bases from J, the junction kept 19 bases outside the gene matches. The CDR3 has 18 amino acids. Written as DNA, the CDR3 is TGCGCCAGCAGCTTGTCTCGCGGGAGTTTATCGCCCCCTTTTGAGCAGTTCTTC. This codes for CASSLSRGSLSPPFEQFF. Full variable domain (outside the CDR3, taken from reference TRBV5-1 and TRBJ2-1): KAGVTQTPRYLIKTRGQQVTLSCSPISGHRSVSWYQQTPGQGLQFLFEYFSETQRNKGNFPGRFSGRQFSNSRSEMNVSTLELGDSALYLCASSLSRGSLSPPFEQFFGPGTRLTVL.

The chain recombines TRBV5-1 with TRBJ2-7; 8 nucleotides agree with TRBD2. In germline, CDR1 is SGHRS, CDR2 YFSETQ. Trimming removed 4 bases from V and 3 bases from J; junction bases left unmatched: 3. The CDR3 is 13 residues long. CDR3 sequence reads: CASSNGRDYEQYF. The CDR3 DNA is TGCGCCAGCAGCAACGGGAGGGACTACGAGCAGTACTTC.

A single count supports this clone. The J gene is TRBJ1-1, the V gene TRBV7-9, with 7 bases fitting TRBD1. CDR3 length: 14 residues. V dropped 2 bases and J dropped 4; count of bases not matched to a gene: 4. Germline V gene sequence: CDR1 SEHNR, CDR2 FQNEAQ (reference sequence). The CDR3 coding sequence is TGTGCCAGCAGCTTAAAAGGGGGCAGCACTGAAGCTTTCTTT. Protein sequence: CASSLKGGSTEAFF.

The chain combines TRBV4-1 with TRBJ2-5, with TRBD2 matching over 8 bases. V lost 4 bases to trimming and J lost 5 bases; unmatched junction nucleotides: 9. The CDR3 extends over 15 amino acids. Germline CDR1 reads MGHRA; CDR2 reads YSYEKL. This CDR3 is CASSPRLAIGETQYF. CDR3 coding DNA: TGCGCCAGCAGCCCCCGACTAGCGATCGGGGAGACCCAGTACTTC.

The rearrangement joins TRBV4-3 to TRBJ1-1; D ambiguous. CDR3 length: 19 amino acids. The V and J ends lost 0 bases and 0 bases respectively, with 20 bases between them. Germline lookup yields CDR1 LGHNA and CDR2 YSLEER. CDR3 region: CASSQDINVGPRLNTEAFF. DNA of the CDR3: TGCGCCAGCAGCCAAGATATAAATGTTGGGCCCCGACTGAACACTGAAGCTTTCTTT.

This clone was seen only once. This rearrangement joins TRBV6-1 to TRBJ2-7; 7 bases match TRBD1. The CDR3 length is 15 residues. Per germline, CDR1 MNHNS and CDR2 SASEGT. Losses at the gene ends were 7 bases for V and 2 bases for J; bases not matched to a gene: 11. CDR3 residues: CASTFSRDRPYEQYF. In DNA, the CDR3 is TGTGCCAGCACCTTCTCCCGGGACAGACCCTACGAGCAGTACTTC.

The chain couples TRBV4-1 to TRBJ2-7, with D possibly matching TRBD1 (6 bases). The germline V gene encodes CDR1 MGHRA and CDR2 YSYEKL. V was cut by 4 bases and J by 3 bases, with 16 bases left in between. The CDR3 is made up of 15 amino acids. The chain's CDR3 is CASSLIHNRVYEQYF. The CDR3 DNA reads TGCGCCAGCAGCCTGATCCACAACAGGGTCTACGAGCAGTACTTC.

The chain couples TRBV28 to TRBJ2-1, with 7 bases identical to TRBD2. Germline V CDR1 and CDR2: MDHEN, SYDVKM. CDR3 length: 15 residues. V trimming: 5 bases; J trimming: 3 bases; junction bases outside the gene matches: 7. This CDR3 is CASSLGGSSYNEQFF. The CDR3 nucleotides read TGTGCCAGCAGTCTGGGGGGGAGTAGCTACAATGAGCAGTTCTTC.

The count of this clone is one. CDR3: CASSVLPGSGIYEQFF. CDR3 nucleotides: TGTGCCAGCAGCGTACTTCCAGGTAGCGGGATTTATGAGCAGTTCTTC. The chain joins TRBV7-2 to TRBJ2-1, with 8 bases that match TRBD2. The V and J ends lost 5 bases and 8 bases, in that order; junction bases with no gene match: 14. Germline CDR1 SGHTA, CDR2 FQGNSA. CDR3 size: 16 residues.

The rearrangement uses TRBV7-2 and TRBJ2-1, with 8 bases aligning to TRBD1. From germline, CDR1 is SGHTA and CDR2 FQGNSA. Trimming took 3 bases from V and 2 from J; bases not matched to a gene: 3. CDR3 length: 15 residues. The CDR3 region is CASSFDRGAYNEQFF. CDR3 DNA: TGTGCCAGCAGCTTCGACAGGGGCGCCTACAATGAGCAGTTCTTC.

The chain couples TRBV9 to TRBJ2-1; a possible D gene is TRBD2 (6 bases). V lost 3 bases to trimming and J lost 10 bases, with 11 bases between them. Germline values: CDR1 SGDLS, CDR2 YYNGEE. The CDR3 sequence is 12 residues long. The CDR3 reads CASSGGGAEQFF. The CDR3 DNA sequence: TGTGCCAGCAGCGGGGGCGGGGCCGAGCAGTTCTTC.

The chain combines TRBV28 with TRBJ1-2; 7 nucleotides align to TRBD1. Unmatched junction bases numbered 5, after V lost 8 bases and J lost 2 bases. Looked up from germline, CDR1 is MDHEN and CDR2 is SYDVKM. This CDR3 is 13 amino acids long. The CDR3 nucleotides are TGTGCCAGCGCGCTACAGGGGAACTATGGCTACACCTTC. This sequence encodes CASALQGNYGYTF.

J is TRBJ1-2 and V is TRBV9; 8 nucleotides align to TRBD1. The J segment lost 4 bases and the V segment lost 0 bases, leaving 2 bases of the junction unmatched. In germline, CDR1 is SGDLS, CDR2 YYNGEE. The CDR3 runs to 14 residues. The CDR3 loop is CASSVAGTGYGYTF. CDR3 sequence (DNA): TGTGCCAGCAGCGTAGCCGGGACAGGCTATGGCTACACCTTC.

This clone has at least ten counts. In DNA, the CDR3 is TGTGCCACCAGCAGAGATTTCGGACAGGGATCCTACGAGCAGTACTTC. Amino acid sequence: CATSRDFGQGSYEQYF. This chain links TRBV15 with TRBJ2-7, with 8 bases aligning to TRBD1. This CDR3 contains 16 residues. V shed 0 bases and J 1 base; nucleotides not matched to a gene: 5. Germline lookup yields CDR1 LNHNV and CDR2 YYDKDF (reference sequence). The variable domain in full, with the rest retrieved from reference TRBV15 and TRBJ2-7, is DAMVIQNPRYQVTQFGKPVTLSCSQTLNHNVMYWYQQKSSQAPKLLFHYYDKDFNNEADTPDNFQSRRPNTSFCFLDIRSPGLGDTAMYLCATSRDFGQGSYEQYFGPGTRLTVT.

The gene calls are TRBV4-1 and TRBJ2-7, with D possibly being TRBD2 (7 bases). Trimming removed 6 bases from V and 5 bases from J, with 26 bases in between. The germline CDR1 and CDR2 sequences are MGHRA and YSYEKL. This CDR3 comprises 17 residues. The CDR3 region is CASSRGGARGVGHEQYF. The CDR3 DNA reads TGCGCCAGCAGTAGGGGGGGGGCCCGGGGGGTTGGGCACGAGCAGTACTTC.